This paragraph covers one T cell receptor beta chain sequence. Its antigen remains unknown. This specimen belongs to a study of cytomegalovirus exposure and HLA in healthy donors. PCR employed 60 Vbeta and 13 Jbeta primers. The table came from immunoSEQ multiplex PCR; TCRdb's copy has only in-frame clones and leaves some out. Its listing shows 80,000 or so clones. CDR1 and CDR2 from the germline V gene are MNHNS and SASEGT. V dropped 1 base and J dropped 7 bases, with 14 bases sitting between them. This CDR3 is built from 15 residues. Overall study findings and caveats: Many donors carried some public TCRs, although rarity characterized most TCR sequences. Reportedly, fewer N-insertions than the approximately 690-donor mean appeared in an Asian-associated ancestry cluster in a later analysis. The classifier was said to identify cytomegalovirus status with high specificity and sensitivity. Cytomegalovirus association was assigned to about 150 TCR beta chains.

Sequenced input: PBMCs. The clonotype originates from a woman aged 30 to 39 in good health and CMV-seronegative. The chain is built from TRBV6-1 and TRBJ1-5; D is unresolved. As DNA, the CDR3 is TGTGCCAGCAGTGAAGAATCCCTCTCTGGCCAGCCCCAGCATTTT. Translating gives CASSEESLSGQPQHF.